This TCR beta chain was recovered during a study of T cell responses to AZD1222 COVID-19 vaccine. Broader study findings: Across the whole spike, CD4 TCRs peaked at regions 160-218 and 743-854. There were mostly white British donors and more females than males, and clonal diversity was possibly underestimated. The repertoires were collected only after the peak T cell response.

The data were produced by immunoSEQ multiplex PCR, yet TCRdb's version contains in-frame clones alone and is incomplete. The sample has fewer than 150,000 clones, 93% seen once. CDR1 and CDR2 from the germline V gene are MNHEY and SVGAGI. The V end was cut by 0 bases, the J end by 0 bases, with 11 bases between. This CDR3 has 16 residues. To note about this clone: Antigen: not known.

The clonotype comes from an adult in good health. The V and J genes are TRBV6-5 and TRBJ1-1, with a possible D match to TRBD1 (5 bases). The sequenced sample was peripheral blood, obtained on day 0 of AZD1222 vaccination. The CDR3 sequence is CASSYSGRVLNTEAFF. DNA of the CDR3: TGTGCCAGCAGTTACTCGGGCAGGGTGTTGAACACTGAAGCTTTCTTT.